Only a few counts were recorded for the clone carrying this T cell receptor beta chain. Its antigen is undetermined. This sample is part of a study of siplizumab effects on memory and regulatory T cells. Whole-study findings and limits: A mean of approximately 70% of mappable alloreactive CD4+ clones were Treg-derived with siplizumab, compared with 25% to 30% in controls. Naive T cells were seemingly more diverse than memory cells, and major contributions to the alloresponse seemed to be made by them. There was no confirmation of the suppressive function of proliferating Tregs from siplizumab cultures. Roughly 75-96% of proliferating CD4+ or CD8+ clones lacked an assignable naive or memory phenotype.

The data were produced by immunoSEQ multiplex PCR, yet TCRdb's version contains in-frame clones alone and is incomplete. This sample has approximately 100,000 clones, with about 93% found just once. The sequence came from a human donor in good health. Material for sequencing was non-Treg CD4+ T cells sorted from blood.

CDR3 in DNA: TGTGCCAGCAGCTTTGGGAACCAGAACACTGAAGCTTTCTTT. It codes for CASSFGNQNTEAFF. This chain uses TRBV13 with TRBJ1-1; D is unresolved. V was trimmed by 3 bases and J by 1 base, leaving 9 bases between them. The CDR3 runs 14 residues. CDR1 PRHDT and CDR2 FYEKMQ come from the germline V gene (reference sequence). The full variable domain, its missing parts supplied by reference TRBV13 and TRBJ1-1, is AAGVIQSPRHLIKEKRETATLKCYPIPRHDTVYWYQQGPGQDPQFLISFYEKMQSDKGSIPDRFSAQQFSDYHSELNMSSLELGDSALYFCASSFGNQNTEAFFGQGTRLTVV.